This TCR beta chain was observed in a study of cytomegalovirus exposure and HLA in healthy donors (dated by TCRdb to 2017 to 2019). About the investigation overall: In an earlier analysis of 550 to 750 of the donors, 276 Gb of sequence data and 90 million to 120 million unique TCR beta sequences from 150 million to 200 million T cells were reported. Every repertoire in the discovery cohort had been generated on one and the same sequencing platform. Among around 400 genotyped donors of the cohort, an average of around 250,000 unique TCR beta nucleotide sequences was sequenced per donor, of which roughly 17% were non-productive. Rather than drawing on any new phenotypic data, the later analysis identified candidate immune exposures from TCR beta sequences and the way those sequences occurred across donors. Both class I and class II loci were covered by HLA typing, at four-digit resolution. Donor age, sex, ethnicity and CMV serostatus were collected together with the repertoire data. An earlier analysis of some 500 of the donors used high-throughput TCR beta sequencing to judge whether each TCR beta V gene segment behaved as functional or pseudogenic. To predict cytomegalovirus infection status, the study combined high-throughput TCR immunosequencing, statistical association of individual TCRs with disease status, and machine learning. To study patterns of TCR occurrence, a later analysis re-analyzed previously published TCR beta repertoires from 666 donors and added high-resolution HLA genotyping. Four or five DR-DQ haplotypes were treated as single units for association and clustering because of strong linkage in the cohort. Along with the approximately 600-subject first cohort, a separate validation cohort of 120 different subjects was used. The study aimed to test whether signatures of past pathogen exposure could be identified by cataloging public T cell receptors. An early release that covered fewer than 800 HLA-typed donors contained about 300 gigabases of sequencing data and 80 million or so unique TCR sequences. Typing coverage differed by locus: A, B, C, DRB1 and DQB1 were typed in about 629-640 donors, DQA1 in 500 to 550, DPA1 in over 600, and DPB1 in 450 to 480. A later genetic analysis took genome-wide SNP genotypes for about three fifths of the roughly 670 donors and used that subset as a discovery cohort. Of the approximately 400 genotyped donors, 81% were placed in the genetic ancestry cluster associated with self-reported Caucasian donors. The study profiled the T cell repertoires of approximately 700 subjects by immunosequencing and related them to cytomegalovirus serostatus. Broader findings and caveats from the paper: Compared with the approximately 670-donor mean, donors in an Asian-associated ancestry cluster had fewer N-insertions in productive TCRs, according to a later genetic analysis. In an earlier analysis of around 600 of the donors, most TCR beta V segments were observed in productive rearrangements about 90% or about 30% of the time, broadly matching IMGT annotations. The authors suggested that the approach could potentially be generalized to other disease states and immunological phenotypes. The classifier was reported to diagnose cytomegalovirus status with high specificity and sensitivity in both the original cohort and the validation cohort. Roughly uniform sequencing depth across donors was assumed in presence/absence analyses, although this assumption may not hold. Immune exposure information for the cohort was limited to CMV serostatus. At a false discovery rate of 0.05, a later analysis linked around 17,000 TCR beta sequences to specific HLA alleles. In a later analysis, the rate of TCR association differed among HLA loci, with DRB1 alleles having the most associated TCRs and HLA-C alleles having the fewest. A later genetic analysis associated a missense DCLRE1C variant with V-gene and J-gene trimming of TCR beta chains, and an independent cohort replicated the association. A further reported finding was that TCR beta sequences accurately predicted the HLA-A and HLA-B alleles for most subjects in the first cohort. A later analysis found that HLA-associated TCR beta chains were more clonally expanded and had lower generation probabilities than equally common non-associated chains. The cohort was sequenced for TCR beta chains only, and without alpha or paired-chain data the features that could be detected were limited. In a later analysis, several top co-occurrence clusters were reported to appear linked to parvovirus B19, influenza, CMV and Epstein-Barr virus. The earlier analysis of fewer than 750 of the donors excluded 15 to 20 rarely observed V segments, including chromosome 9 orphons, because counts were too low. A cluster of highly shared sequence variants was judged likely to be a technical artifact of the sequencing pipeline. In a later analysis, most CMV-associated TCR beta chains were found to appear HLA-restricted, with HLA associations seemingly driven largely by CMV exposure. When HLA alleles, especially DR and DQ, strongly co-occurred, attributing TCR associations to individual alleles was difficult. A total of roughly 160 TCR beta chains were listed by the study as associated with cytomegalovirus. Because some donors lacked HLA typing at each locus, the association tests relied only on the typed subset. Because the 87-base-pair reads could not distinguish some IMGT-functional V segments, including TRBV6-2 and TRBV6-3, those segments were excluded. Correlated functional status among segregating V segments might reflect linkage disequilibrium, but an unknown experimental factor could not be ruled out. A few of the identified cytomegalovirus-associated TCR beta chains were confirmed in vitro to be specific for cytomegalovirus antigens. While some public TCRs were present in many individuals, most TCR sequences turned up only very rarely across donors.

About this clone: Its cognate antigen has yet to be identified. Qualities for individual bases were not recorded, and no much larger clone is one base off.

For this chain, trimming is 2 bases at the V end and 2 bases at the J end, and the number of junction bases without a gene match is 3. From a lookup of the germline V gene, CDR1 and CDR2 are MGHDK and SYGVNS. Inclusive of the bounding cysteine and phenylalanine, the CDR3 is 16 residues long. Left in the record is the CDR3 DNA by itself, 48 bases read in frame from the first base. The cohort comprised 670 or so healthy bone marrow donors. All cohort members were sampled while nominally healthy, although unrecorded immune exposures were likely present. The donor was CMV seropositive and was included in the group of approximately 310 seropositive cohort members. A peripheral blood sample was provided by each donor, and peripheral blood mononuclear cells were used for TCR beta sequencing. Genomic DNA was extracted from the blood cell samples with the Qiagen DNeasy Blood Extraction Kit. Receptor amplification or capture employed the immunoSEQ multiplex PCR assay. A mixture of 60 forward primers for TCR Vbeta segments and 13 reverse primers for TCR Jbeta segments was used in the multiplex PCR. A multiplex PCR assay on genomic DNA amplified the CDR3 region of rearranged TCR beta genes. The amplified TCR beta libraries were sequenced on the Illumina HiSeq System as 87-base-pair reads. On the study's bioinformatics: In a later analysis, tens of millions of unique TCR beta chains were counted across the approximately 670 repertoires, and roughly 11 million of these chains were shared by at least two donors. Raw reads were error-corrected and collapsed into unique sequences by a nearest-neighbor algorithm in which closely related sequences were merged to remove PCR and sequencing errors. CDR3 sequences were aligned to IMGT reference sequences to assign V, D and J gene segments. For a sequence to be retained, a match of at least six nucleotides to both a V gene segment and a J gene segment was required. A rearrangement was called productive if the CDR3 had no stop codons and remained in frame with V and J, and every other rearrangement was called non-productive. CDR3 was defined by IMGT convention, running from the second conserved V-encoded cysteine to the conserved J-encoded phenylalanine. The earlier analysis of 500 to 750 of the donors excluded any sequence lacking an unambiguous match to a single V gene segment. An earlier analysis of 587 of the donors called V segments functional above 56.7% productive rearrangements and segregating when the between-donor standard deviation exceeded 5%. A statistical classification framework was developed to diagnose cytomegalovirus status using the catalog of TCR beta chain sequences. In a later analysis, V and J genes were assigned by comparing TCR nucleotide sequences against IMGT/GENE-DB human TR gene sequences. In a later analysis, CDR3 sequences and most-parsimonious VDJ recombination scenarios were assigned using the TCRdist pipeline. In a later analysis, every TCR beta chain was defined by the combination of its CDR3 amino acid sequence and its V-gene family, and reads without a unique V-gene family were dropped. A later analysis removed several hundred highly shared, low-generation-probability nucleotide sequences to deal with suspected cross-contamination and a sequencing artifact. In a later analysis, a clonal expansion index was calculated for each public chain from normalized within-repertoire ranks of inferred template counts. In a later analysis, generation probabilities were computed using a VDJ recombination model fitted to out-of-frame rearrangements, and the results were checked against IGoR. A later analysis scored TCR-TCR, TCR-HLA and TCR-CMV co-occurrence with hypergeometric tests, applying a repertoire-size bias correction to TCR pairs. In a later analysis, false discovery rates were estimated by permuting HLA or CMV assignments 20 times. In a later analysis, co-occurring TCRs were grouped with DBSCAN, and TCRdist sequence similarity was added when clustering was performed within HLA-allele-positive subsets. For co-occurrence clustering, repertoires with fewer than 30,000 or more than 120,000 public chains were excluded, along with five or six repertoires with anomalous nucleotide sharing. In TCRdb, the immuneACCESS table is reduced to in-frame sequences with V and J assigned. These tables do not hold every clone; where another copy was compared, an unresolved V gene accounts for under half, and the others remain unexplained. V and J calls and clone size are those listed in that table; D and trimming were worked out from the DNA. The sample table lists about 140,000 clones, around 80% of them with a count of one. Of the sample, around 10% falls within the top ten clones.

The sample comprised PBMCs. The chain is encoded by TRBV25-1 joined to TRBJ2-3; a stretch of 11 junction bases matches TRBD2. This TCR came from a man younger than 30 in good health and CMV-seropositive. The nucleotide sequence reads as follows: TGTGCCAGCAGTGAAGGGACTAGCGGTAACACAGATACGCAGTATTTT. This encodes CASSEGTSGNTDTQYF.